Listed below are T cell receptor beta chains from one sample, sequenced in a study of blood T cell repertoires in COVID-19. Profiled with immunoSEQ multiplex PCR; TCRdb holds only in-frame clones, not every one. Among approximately 25,000 clones listed, approximately 75% were seen once. The specimen sequenced was peripheral blood. These receptors were obtained from an older woman with COVID-19, enrolled during active disease. Both conserved end residues are part of each CDR3. The D gene is left open where the match is weak. Size tells how often a clone was seen (once, few, many) or the class of an expanded clone, and some rows leave it out.

cdr3_nt cdr3_aa j_call d_call v_call clone_size
TGTGCCAGCAGCTTTCTGGACAGGGCTGGGGCCAACGTCCTGACTTTC CASSFLDRAGANVLTF TRBJ2-6 TRBD1 TRBV7-8 -
TGTGCCAGCAGCGCCACTAGGATCGGGGAGCTGTTTTTT CASSATRIGELFF TRBJ2-2 - TRBV7-2 -
TGTGCCAGCAGCCCACGACAGGGTTTGGGCACAGATACGCAGTATTTT CASSPRQGLGTDTQYF TRBJ2-3 TRBD1 TRBV9 -
TGTGCCAGTAGTATAGTGGCGGACAATCAGCCCCAGCATTTT CASSIVADNQPQHF TRBJ1-5 - TRBV19 -
TGCGCCAGCAGCCATGGACAGGGGGCGCTTACTGAAGCTTTCTTT CASSHGQGALTEAFF TRBJ1-1 TRBD1 TRBV5-1 -
TGCGCCAGCAGCCAGGTACTAGCGGGGGGCGACGAGCAGTACTTC CASSQVLAGGDEQYF TRBJ2-7 TRBD2 TRBV4-1 -
TGTGCCAGCAGCTTACTAGCGGGAACAGATACGCAGTATTTT CASSLLAGTDTQYF TRBJ2-3 TRBD2 TRBV5-4 -
TGTGCCCCGGACAGGGATAATAGCAATCAGCCCCAGCATTTT CAPDRDNSNQPQHF TRBJ1-5 TRBD1 TRBV6-6 -
TGTGCCAGCAGTGAATTTAGTACTAGCGGGCTTCCCTACGAGCAGTACTTC CASSEFSTSGLPYEQYF TRBJ2-7 TRBD2 TRBV6-1 -
TGTGCCAGCAGTTACTCCTTGGGACAGAAATCAAGCAATGAGCAGTTCTTC CASSYSLGQKSSNEQFF TRBJ2-1 TRBD1 TRBV6-2/TRBV6-3 once
TGTGCCAGCAGTTACGGGGTTTGGAGGAGGGGATACAATGAGCAGTTCTTC CASSYGVWRRGYNEQFF TRBJ2-1 - TRBV6-2/TRBV6-3 -
TGTGCCAGCAGCCTGGGGGGGGTCGAAGGCGAGCAGTACTTC CASSLGGVEGEQYF TRBJ2-7 TRBD2 TRBV4-2 -
TGTGCCAGCAGCCCAAGGGACAGCCAAGAGACCCAGTACTTC CASSPRDSQETQYF TRBJ2-5 TRBD1 TRBV11-3 -
TGTGCCAGCAGTTACGGCGGGGCCCTCCAAGAGACCCAGTACTTC CASSYGGALQETQYF TRBJ2-5 - TRBV6-5 -
TGCAGCGTTCAGCCCCTAGGCAGGGGCGACACTGAAGCTTTCTTT CSVQPLGRGDTEAFF TRBJ1-1 - TRBV29-1 -
TGTGCCAGCTCACCGGGAAGACGGGGTTCACCCCTCCACTTT CASSPGRRGSPLHF TRBJ1-6 - TRBV18 -
TGTGCCAGCAGCTCCGGACTAGCGGGAGTTCAGGAGACCCAGTACTTC CASSSGLAGVQETQYF TRBJ2-5 TRBD2 TRBV5-5 -
TGCGCCAGCAGCTCCGGACAGGGAAGGTACGAGCAGTACTTC CASSSGQGRYEQYF TRBJ2-7 TRBD1 TRBV4-3 once
TGTGCCAGCAGCATTACAGGGAACACTGAAGCTTTCTTT CASSITGNTEAFF TRBJ1-1 - TRBV7-3 -
TGTGCCAGCAGTTTTGGGAGGGGCGAAGAGGGCTACACCTTC CASSFGRGEEGYTF TRBJ1-2 - TRBV27 -
TGTGCCAGCAGCTCAGGACTAGTTGGCTACAATGAGCAGTTCTTC CASSSGLVGYNEQFF TRBJ2-1 TRBD2 TRBV7-9 -
TGTGCCAGCAGCACTCTCGGGAGGGAGAATGCGGTAGACGAGCAGTACTTC CASSTLGRENAVDEQYF TRBJ2-7 - TRBV21-1 -
TGTGCCAGCAGCCCCGGAGGGCGGATTGGAGGAGCCTACAATGAGCAGTTCTTC CASSPGGRIGGAYNEQFF TRBJ2-1 - TRBV7-8 -
TGTGCCATCAGTGAGGGGACTAGCGGGAGAGGGCAAGAGACCCAGTACTTC CAISEGTSGRGQETQYF TRBJ2-5 TRBD2 TRBV10-3 -
TGTGCCAGCTCGTCCCAGGAAGATACGCAGTATTTT CASSSQEDTQYF TRBJ2-3 - TRBV18 -
TGTGCCAGCAGCCCAAAAGGGACTAGCGGGAGAACAGATACGCAGTATTTT CASSPKGTSGRTDTQYF TRBJ2-3 TRBD2 TRBV7-9 -
TGTGCCAGCAGTTTTTCGGGGTCAAACATTCAGTACTTC CASSFSGSNIQYF TRBJ2-4 - TRBV28 -
TGTGCCAGTAGTAGACTAAGGGTGAGCAATCAGCCCCAGCATTTT CASSRLRVSNQPQHF TRBJ1-5 - TRBV19 -
TGTGCCAGTAGTATATTCGGGGACAGGGATGAAAAACTGTTTTTT CASSIFGDRDEKLFF TRBJ1-4 TRBD1 TRBV19 once
TGTGCCAGCAGCTCAACAGGGTCAAATCAGCCCCAGCATTTT CASSSTGSNQPQHF TRBJ1-5 - TRBV7-9 few
TGTGCCAGTAGTAAGACAGGGGGCGCAGATACGCAGTATTTT CASSKTGGADTQYF TRBJ2-3 TRBD1 TRBV19 -
TGTGCCTGGAGTGTAGGACTAGCTATTTCTGAAGCTTTCTTT CAWSVGLAISEAFF TRBJ1-1 - TRBV30 -
TGTGCCAGCAGTTTCGTCGTATCAGGGGGCCCCATTGGTGACGATGGCTACACCTTC CASSFVVSGGPIGDDGYTF TRBJ1-2 TRBD1 TRBV6-2/TRBV6-3 -
TGTGCCAGCAGAACCTCAGGGAGGAGTACTGAAGCTTTCTTT CASRTSGRSTEAFF TRBJ1-1 - TRBV5-4 -
TGTGCCAGCAGAAGACGTACGGGAATATCGACCACCGGGGAGCTGTTTTTT CASRRRTGISTTGELFF TRBJ2-2 - TRBV27 -
TGCGCCAGCAGCTTGGTGGTCCAGAAAGAGACCCAGTACTTC CASSLVVQKETQYF TRBJ2-5 - TRBV5-1 -
TGTGCCAGCAGCGTTGTTACTGGGAGCTCCTACGAGCAGTACTTC CASSVVTGSSYEQYF TRBJ2-7 - TRBV9 -
TGTGCCAGCAGCTTTGGGGGCACTAACTATGGCTACACCTTC CASSFGGTNYGYTF TRBJ1-2 - TRBV5-4 -
TGCAGTGCTCTCGGGGGAAACACCATATATTTT CSALGGNTIYF TRBJ1-3 - TRBV20-1 -
TGCGGACCCCGGCCCCGGGACAGGGCATTCACTGAAGCTTTCTTT CGPRPRDRAFTEAFF TRBJ1-1 TRBD1 TRBV3-1/TRBV3-2 -
TGTGCCAGCAGTTTGGGACTTCCCTCGGGGAACTATGGCTACACCTTC CASSLGLPSGNYGYTF TRBJ1-2 - TRBV6-5 -
TGTGCCAGCAGTGAATGGGAGGGTGAGCAGTTCTTC CASSEWEGEQFF TRBJ2-1 TRBD2 TRBV6-1 -
TGTGCCAGCAGTTACATCCGAGGGACAGAACAAGGCTATGGCTACACCTTC CASSYIRGTEQGYGYTF TRBJ1-2 TRBD1 TRBV7-2 -
TGTGCCAGCAGCAAGGGAGTACAGGGCGGGAGCAATGAGCAGTTCTTC CASSKGVQGGSNEQFF TRBJ2-1 - TRBV5-4 -
TGTGCCAGCACCCCACGGGTGAACACTGAAGCTTTCTTT CASTPRVNTEAFF TRBJ1-1 - TRBV6-2/TRBV6-3 -
TGTGCCAGCAGTTTATTGTTATCGGGAGCGAAAACTAATGAAAAACTGTTTTTT CASSLLLSGAKTNEKLFF TRBJ1-4 - TRBV28 few
TGTGCCAGTAGTATAAGACAGGTGGGAACAGATACGCAGTATTTT CASSIRQVGTDTQYF TRBJ2-3 - TRBV19 -
TGTGCCAGCAGTTACGACAGGAACACCTACACAGATACGCAGTATTTT CASSYDRNTYTDTQYF TRBJ2-3 - TRBV6-2/TRBV6-3 -
TGTGCCAGCAGCTTGGCCAAGCTAGCGGGGAATGAGCAGTTCTTC CASSLAKLAGNEQFF TRBJ2-1 TRBD2 TRBV5-4 -
TGCGCCAGCAGCCGGACAGGGAGCGACACCGGGGAGCTGTTTTTT CASSRTGSDTGELFF TRBJ2-2 TRBD1 TRBV5-1 -
TGTGCCAGCAGCTTAGATCGGCTAGCGGGAGGAACCGGGGAGCTGTTTTTT CASSLDRLAGGTGELFF TRBJ2-2 TRBD2 TRBV11-3 -
TGTGCCAGCAGCGACAGTTCCTATAATTCACCCCTCCACTTT CASSDSSYNSPLHF TRBJ1-6 - TRBV9 -
TGTGCCAGCATGACAGGGGTAGGCTACACCTTC CASMTGVGYTF TRBJ1-2 TRBD1 TRBV10-3 few
TGTGCCAGTAGTAGTCAGACAGGGGCTAATACTTATACGCAGTATTTT CASSSQTGANTYTQYF TRBJ2-3 TRBD1 TRBV19 -
TGCGCCAGCAGCCAAGGATTAACTAGCGGGGGGGCGTCGTATGAGCAGTTCTTC CASSQGLTSGGASYEQFF TRBJ2-1 TRBD2 TRBV4-3 -
TGTGCCAGTGGCCCTAGCGGAGAGACCCAGTACTTC CASGPSGETQYF TRBJ2-5 TRBD2 TRBV19 once